These 21 T cell receptor beta chains were sequenced from one sample in a study of cytomegalovirus exposure and HLA in healthy donors. PCR involved 60 Vbeta and 13 Jbeta primers. The repertoire was sequenced with immunoSEQ multiplex PCR; TCRdb's copy has only in-frame clones and lacks some. The sample has some 150,000 clones; almost 85% are singletons. Sequencing was done on a sample of PBMCs. The origin of the receptors is a man between 18 and 35 years old in good health and CMV-seropositive.

There are a few counts of this clone. The J gene is TRBJ1-4, the V gene TRBV5-8; TRBD1 matches 7 bases. Germline CDR1 is SGHTS and CDR2 is YDEGEE. The CDR3 spans 17 residues. The trim removed 3 bases at V and 0 bases at J, leaving 8 bases unmatched. The CDR3 DNA reads TGTGCCAGCAGCTCCTGGACAGGCCTTGCAACTAATGAAAAACTGTTTTTT. It encodes CASSSWTGLATNEKLFF.

This rearrangement joins TRBV5-6 to TRBJ2-3, with D possibly being TRBD1 (5 bases). This CDR3 has 14 amino acids. Trimming took off 0 bases at V and 4 bases at J, with 9 bases between the two ends. Germline loops: CDR1 SGHDT, CDR2 YYEEEE. The CDR3 here is CASSLGIGADTQYF. CDR3 in DNA: TGTGCCAGCAGCTTGGGGATAGGGGCAGATACGCAGTATTTT.

This clone was observed once. The rearrangement joins TRBV6-1 to TRBJ2-7; 7 bases match TRBD1. Germline CDR1 MNHNS, CDR2 SASEGT. V lost 7 bases to trimming and J lost 0 bases; unmatched junction nucleotides: 6. This CDR3 is built from 14 residues. CDR3 DNA sequence: TGTGCCAGCAAAGACAGGGTTCCCTCCTACGAGCAGTACTTC. Translation: CASKDRVPSYEQYF.

This clone was detected once. The chain combines TRBV19 with TRBJ1-1; D gene ambiguous. The V gene's germline CDR1 is LNHDA and CDR2 SQIVND (reference sequence). V lost 5 bases, J lost 1 base, and 8 bases lay in between. The CDR3 runs to 13 residues. In nucleotides, the CDR3 is TGTGCCAGTAGTGACACAGAGAACACTGAAGCTTTCTTT. It translates to CASSDTENTEAFF.

This rearrangement joins TRBV30 to TRBJ1-5; TRBD1 matches at 8 bases. Trimming cost V 4 bases and J 4 bases; bases outside gene matches: 6. Germline CDR1 is GTSNPN and CDR2 is SVGIG (reference sequence). The CDR3 totals 14 residues. As DNA, the CDR3 is TGTGCCTGGAACGCAGGGGGCGGTAATCAGCCCCAGCATTTT. Translated, it gives CAWNAGGGNQPQHF.

This clone was seen more than once but under ten times. V gene TRBV19 combines with J gene TRBJ1-1, with no clear D. The V end lost 8 bases, the J end lost 7 bases, and 17 bases lay between the germline ends. The germline gives CDR1 LNHDA, CDR2 SQIVND (reference sequence). The CDR3 length is 13 residues. CDR3 amino acids: CASLWGGGNEAFF. The CDR3 DNA sequence: TGTGCCAGTCTTTGGGGTGGAGGAAATGAAGCTTTCTTT.

V and J are TRBV11-2 and TRBJ2-7; D remains unclear. The germline V gene has CDR1 SGHAT and CDR2 FQNNGV. Deletions cut 1 base from V and 2 bases from J, with 9 bases between. The CDR3 has 14 amino acids. The CDR3 DNA sequence: TGTGCCAGCAGCTTAGTACTGCGGCCCTACGAGCAGTACTTC. Its protein product is CASSLVLRPYEQYF.

The chain uses TRBV30 and TRBJ2-3; D call uncertain. Germline CDR1 and CDR2: GTSNPN and SVGIG (reference sequence). The CDR3 loop spans 13 amino acids. The V end lost 5 bases, the J end lost 2 bases, and 11 bases lay between the germline ends. The CDR3 coding sequence is TGTGCCTGGTCCTATACCCTCACAGATACGCAGTATTTT. Translating gives CAWSYTLTDTQYF.

V usage is TRBV27 and J usage is TRBJ1-5, with D possibly being TRBD1 (6 bases). V dropped 6 bases and J dropped 1 base, with 13 bases sitting between them. This CDR3 is built from 15 residues. Germline V lookup: CDR1 MNHEY, CDR2 SMNVEV (reference sequence). CDR3 sequence reads: CASRPDSGSNQPQHF. CDR3 nucleotides: TGTGCCAGCAGACCGGACAGTGGGAGCAATCAGCCCCAGCATTTT.

The chain recombines TRBV10-1 with TRBJ1-1, with TRBD1 identical over 7 bases. There are 15 residues in the CDR3. In germline, CDR1 is WNHNN, CDR2 SYGVQD (reference sequence). Trimming removed 2 bases from V and 1 base from J; junction bases left unmatched: 4. CDR3 bases: TGCGCCAGCAGTGAGCCAGGGACAGCGAACACTGAAGCTTTCTTT. The encoded protein is CASSEPGTANTEAFF.

This sequence joins TRBV6-1 and TRBJ2-3, with TRBD1 identical over 7 bases. This CDR3 comprises 14 residues. Germline-derived CDR1 and CDR2 are MNHNS and SASEGT. V lost 7 bases to trimming and J lost 1 base; unmatched junction nucleotides: 5. In DNA, the CDR3 is TGTGCCAGCAAAGACAGGGTAGGCACAGATACGCAGTATTTT. It translates to CASKDRVGTDTQYF.

The chain couples TRBV9 to TRBJ2-7; D call uncertain. Germline-derived CDR1 and CDR2 are SGDLS and YYNGEE. The CDR3 covers 11 residues. V lost 2 bases and J 3 bases, leaving 3 bases between the germline ends. The CDR3 sequence is CASSVGYEQYF. In DNA form, the CDR3 reads TGTGCCAGCAGCGTCGGCTACGAGCAGTACTTC.

There are a few counts of this clone. V and J are TRBV27 and TRBJ2-7; TRBD1 agrees at 8 bases. The CDR3 is 11 residues long. The germline V gene has CDR1 MNHEY and CDR2 SMNVEV (reference sequence). With V trimmed by 6 bases and J by 9 bases, 4 bases remained unmatched. The CDR3 region has the DNA TGTGCCAGCAGAAACAGGGGGAGGCAGTACTTC. Translating it yields CASRNRGRQYF.

This clone was seen only a few times. This chain connects TRBV6-1 to TRBJ1-1; the D gene is possibly TRBD1 (5 bases). The ends were cut back, 6 bases at V and 4 bases at J, with 12 bases in the middle. From germline, CDR1 is MNHNS and CDR2 SASEGT. The CDR3 length is 13 residues. Here the CDR3 reads CASSMTAITEAFF. For the CDR3, the DNA is TGTGCCAGCAGCATGACAGCGATCACTGAAGCTTTCTTT.

The chain uses TRBV5-4 and TRBJ2-5; a possible D gene is TRBD1 (5 bases). Germline assignment: CDR1 SGHNT and CDR2 YYREEE (reference sequence). This CDR3 has 14 amino acids. V lost 9 bases and J 2 bases, leaving 17 bases between the germline ends. As DNA, the CDR3 is TGTGCCATCCCAAAGACTGACAGTCAAGAGACCCAGTACTTC. Amino acid sequence: CAIPKTDSQETQYF.

The J gene is TRBJ2-7, the V gene TRBV5-1, with a possible D match to TRBD1 (5 bases). This CDR3 contains 16 residues. The V end lost 4 bases, the J end lost 1 base, and 18 bases lay between the germline ends. Germline V gene lookup returns CDR1 SGHRS and CDR2 YFSETQ. The CDR3 DNA reads as TGCGCCAGCAGCCCTTTAGACAGACGGGTTTCCTACGAGCAGTACTTC. Its protein product is CASSPLDRRVSYEQYF.

The gene calls are TRBV7-9 and TRBJ2-1; 10 bases line up with TRBD2. This CDR3 has 16 residues. Germline CDR1 and CDR2: SEHNR and FQNEAQ (reference sequence). J was trimmed by 8 bases and V by 5 bases; bases with no gene match: 12. The CDR3 here is CASSGLAGVSRDEQFF. DNA for the CDR3: TGTGCCAGCAGCGGTCTAGCGGGAGTCAGTAGGGATGAGCAGTTCTTC.

The chain employs TRBV19 and TRBJ2-1; no clear D gene. Germline V CDR1 and CDR2: LNHDA, SQIVND (reference sequence). V was clipped by 10 bases and J by 0 bases, with 7 bases between them. The CDR3 runs to 12 residues. CDR3 region: CATEFSYNEQFF. The DNA for the CDR3 is TGTGCCACTGAGTTCTCCTACAATGAGCAGTTCTTC.

V is TRBV6-6 and J is TRBJ1-5, with 7 positions matching TRBD1. V lost 0 bases to trimming and J lost 6 bases; unmatched junction nucleotides: 8. Looked up from germline, CDR1 is MNHNY and CDR2 is SVGAGI (reference sequence). The CDR3 covers 16 residues. The CDR3 DNA reads as TGTGCCAGCAGTTACTCTTCCACAGGGGTGGGTCAGCCCCAGCATTTT. Its translation is CASSYSSTGVGQPQHF.

This clone showed up just a few times. The chain combines TRBV5-1 with TRBJ2-3, with a weak D call TRBD2 (9 bases). This CDR3 comprises 16 residues. The germline gives CDR1 SGHRS, CDR2 YFSETQ. V dropped 7 bases and J dropped 9 bases, with 27 bases sitting between them. The CDR3 DNA is TGCGCCAGCTCATTTCTAGCGGGACAGGAAATCGGCACGCAGTATTTT. Translated: CASSFLAGQEIGTQYF.

The genes are TRBV29-1 and TRBJ1-2; TRBD1 matches at 7 bases. Unmatched junction bases numbered 6, after V lost 7 bases and J lost 4 bases. Germline CDR1 is SQVTM and CDR2 is ANQGSEA. This CDR3 has 12 residues. CDR3 DNA sequence: TGCAGCGCGCACAGGGGAGGCTATGGCTACACCTTC. Protein: CSAHRGGYGYTF.